This is a list of T cell receptor beta chains from one sample in a study of technical replicates of blood from a few donors. Clones were sequenced by immunoSEQ multiplex PCR, and TCRdb holds only the in-frame ones, with some missing. The table includes approximately 70,000 clones, nearly 98% detected once. The sample was T cells isolated from PBMCs. The receptors shown here come from a human donor in good health. Both conserved end residues are part of each CDR3. A D gene is named only where the DNA matches it firmly. Clone size appears in some rows only: once, few, many, or a class for an expanded clone.

d_call	cdr3_length	v_call	j_call	clone_size	cdr3_nt	cdr3_aa
TRBD1	17	TRBV19	TRBJ2-1	.	TGTGCCAGTACCACACTTCGGGGGGACAGGGGGCTTAATGAGCAGTTCTTC	CASTTLRGDRGLNEQFF
TRBD1	15	TRBV11-3	TRBJ2-7	.	TGTGCCAGCAGCTTAGGAGGGGACAGGTCCTACGAGCAGTACTTC	CASSLGGDRSYEQYF
TRBD1	14	TRBV2	TRBJ2-5	once	TGTGCCAGCAGTCCGGACAGGGGGGCAGAGACCCAGTACTTC	CASSPDRGAETQYF
.	15	TRBV5-1	TRBJ2-6	.	TGCGCCAGCAGCTTGTCGAGCTCTGGGGCCAACGTCCTGACTTTC	CASSLSSSGANVLTF
TRBD2	16	TRBV4-1	TRBJ2-5	.	TGCGCCAGCAGCCCGGGACTAGCGGGGGCCGGGGGGGCCCAGTACTTC	CASSPGLAGAGGAQYF
.	12	TRBV19	TRBJ1-5	.	TGTGCCACTCGGATGGGGGGTCAGCCCCAGCATTTT	CATRMGGQPQHF
TRBD1	14	TRBV4-1	TRBJ2-2	.	TGCGCCAGCAGTAGACAGGGGAACACCGGGGAGCTGTTTTTT	CASSRQGNTGELFF
TRBD2	15	TRBV2	TRBJ2-5	.	TGTGCCAGCAGTTCTGAGGGGCAGCGGGGGGAGACCCAGTACTTC	CASSSEGQRGETQYF
TRBD1	13	TRBV25-1	TRBJ2-7	.	TGTGCCAGCAGTCGACAGGGCCTCTACGAGCAGTACTTC	CASSRQGLYEQYF
TRBD1	16	TRBV7-9	TRBJ1-1	.	TGTGCCAGCAGCGAAGGGACAGGGCGCATGAACACTGAAGCTTTCTTT	CASSEGTGRMNTEAFF
TRBD1	11	TRBV5-6	TRBJ2-7	.	TGTGCCAGCACCCGACAGGGCGAGCAGTACTTC	CASTRQGEQYF
TRBD2	15	TRBV6-5	TRBJ2-1	.	TGTGCCAGCAGTTATGACGGGACTATAGACAATGAGCAGTTCTTC	CASSYDGTIDNEQFF